These 5 T cell receptor beta chains were all obtained from the same sample, sequenced in a study of blood T cell repertoires in COVID-19. Assay: immunoSEQ multiplex PCR; the TCRdb copy retains only in-frame clones and omits some. This sample has roughly 150,000 clones, with nearly 85% found just once. The sequenced material came from PBMCs or T cells enriched from blood (not recorded which). The receptor set was obtained from a man aged 45-60 years in a cohort exposed to, infected with or recovered from COVID-19 (not recorded which).

The chain combines TRBV27 with TRBJ2-7; D is possibly TRBD1 (6 bases). CDR3 length: 18 residues. Germline lookup yields CDR1 MNHEY and CDR2 SMNVEV (reference sequence). V lost 4 bases and J 2 bases, leaving 24 bases between the germline ends. The CDR3, as DNA: TGTGCCAGCAGTTCGGGCAGGGGCCTACTAAAGGGAACCTACGAGCAGTACTTC. This gives the protein CASSSGRGLLKGTYEQYF.

The rearrangement uses TRBV28 and TRBJ2-3, with TRBD1 matching over 7 bases. Trimming cost V 1 base and J 5 bases; bases outside gene matches: 9. This CDR3 has 16 residues. The V gene's germline CDR1 is MDHEN and CDR2 SYDVKM. In DNA, the CDR3 is TGTGCCAGCAGTTTATTGGGACAGTCGTACTTAGATACGCAGTATTTT. Amino acids: CASSLLGQSYLDTQYF.

The chain carries TRBV30 and TRBJ1-2; 11 positions match TRBD1. CDR3 size: 15 residues. Germline V gene data show CDR1 as GTSNPN and CDR2 as SVGIG (reference sequence). V lost 2 bases to trimming and J lost 5 bases; unmatched junction nucleotides: 7. The CDR3 DNA follows: TGTGCCTGGAGTCCTGGACAGGGGGCAGCGTATGGCTACACCTTC. It yields the protein CAWSPGQGAAYGYTF.

The V and J genes are TRBV28 and TRBJ2-4; D unresolved. Looked up from germline, CDR1 is MDHEN and CDR2 is SYDVKM. The V end lost 3 bases, the J end lost 0 bases, and 12 bases lay between the germline ends. The CDR3 is made up of 16 amino acids. The CDR3 spells CASSLSALVAKNIQYF. DNA of the CDR3: TGTGCCAGCAGTTTGTCTGCGTTAGTAGCCAAAAACATTCAGTACTTC.

The rearrangement joins TRBV4-3 to TRBJ2-7; 9 bases map to TRBD2. The germline gives CDR1 LGHNA, CDR2 YSLEER. V was pared by 0 bases and J by 4 bases, with 4 bases of the junction left unmatched. This CDR3 contains 15 residues. The CDR3 DNA reads as TGCGCCAGCAGCCAAGACGCGGGGGGGCGGTACGAGCAGTACTTC. As protein: CASSQDAGGRYEQYF.